These T cell receptor beta chains were read from a single sample in a study of cytomegalovirus exposure and HLA in healthy donors. TCRdb's copy holds only in-frame clones and misses some; the assay was immunoSEQ multiplex PCR. The table records over 150,000 clones, around 81% of them present only once. What was sequenced was PBMCs. Receptor source: a middle-aged woman in good health and CMV-seropositive. Each CDR3 is given with its conserved first and last residue. Each record gives: V gene, clone size, D gene, J gene, CDR3 DNA, CDR3 protein. D genes are given only for firm matches. Expanded clones are given a class, and other clones once, few, many or no size at all.

>TRBV27|-|TRBD1|TRBJ1-2
TGTGCCAGCAGTTCCGGGACAGGGGCCCTTCGAGCTAACTATGGCTACACCTTC
CASSSGTGALRANYGYTF
>TRBV7-2|-|TRBD1|TRBJ2-7
TGTGCCAGCAGCCCCAGGGGGCACGAGCAGTACTTC
CASSPRGHEQYF
>TRBV7-3|few|-|TRBJ1-1
TGTGCCAGCGGACGGCTAACGAGCTCACGGGGGACTGAAGCTTTCTTT
CASGRLTSSRGTEAFF
>TRBV27|-|-|TRBJ2-7
TGTGCCAGCAGAAGACTAGTCACCTCCTACGAGCAGTACTTC
CASRRLVTSYEQYF
>TRBV5-5|-|-|TRBJ2-2
TGTGCCAGCAGCTTGGGGAGCCCGAACACCGGGGAGCTGTTTTTT
CASSLGSPNTGELFF
>TRBV30|-|-|TRBJ2-1
TGTGCCTGGAACCGGGAGAGGGAGCATGAGCAGTTCTTC
CAWNREREHEQFF
>TRBV28|-|TRBD2|TRBJ2-1
TGTGCCAGCAGTCAGACTAGCGGGAGCTACAATGAGCAGTTCTTC
CASSQTSGSYNEQFF
>TRBV5-6|-|-|TRBJ2-3
TGTGCCAGCAGCCGGTTGGGCGGGAGCACAGATACGCAGTATTTT
CASSRLGGSTDTQYF
>TRBV6-5|-|-|TRBJ2-1
TGTGCCAGCAGTTACACGGAGTCGGCCTACAATGAGCAGTTCTTC
CASSYTESAYNEQFF
>TRBV5-1|-|-|TRBJ2-5
TGCGCCAGCAGCCGTACCGGTGTAGGACAGCGACAAGAGACCCAGTACTTC
CASSRTGVGQRQETQYF
>TRBV6-1|-|TRBD1|TRBJ1-1
TGTGCCAGCAGTGGGAACAGGGGGAACACTGAAGCTTTCTTT
CASSGNRGNTEAFF
>TRBV5-4|-|TRBD2|TRBJ2-2
TGTGCCAGCAGCCCCGGGACTAGCGGGCGCACCGGGGAGCTGTTTTTT
CASSPGTSGRTGELFF
>TRBV7-9|-|TRBD2|TRBJ2-1
TGTGCCAGCGGCCGTGGGGTTCTAGCGGGACATGAGCAGTTCTTC
CASGRGVLAGHEQFF
>TRBV30|-|-|TRBJ1-6
TGTGCCTGGAGTGTACGGTCAGGGAACTCCTATAATTCACCCCTCCACTTT
CAWSVRSGNSYNSPLHF
>TRBV28|-|-|TRBJ2-3
TGTGCCAGCAGCCCCCCTATAGCGGCACTCACAGATACGCAGTATTTT
CASSPPIAALTDTQYF
>TRBV11-2|-|TRBD1|TRBJ1-1
TGTGCCAGCAGCTTTCAGACAGGGGTGAACACTGAAGCTTTCTTT
CASSFQTGVNTEAFF
>TRBV30|-|-|TRBJ1-5
TGTGCCTGGAGTTTGAGTTATAGCAATCAGCCCCAGCATTTT
CAWSLSYSNQPQHF
>TRBV5-5|-|TRBD2|TRBJ2-3
TGTGCCAGCAGCTTGTACGGGACTACTTACACAGATACGCAGTATTTT
CASSLYGTTYTDTQYF
>TRBV4-1|-|-|TRBJ2-7
TGCGCCAGCAGCCTCCTCGGGAGTTCTTCCTACGAGCAGTACTTC
CASSLLGSSSYEQYF
>TRBV19|-|-|TRBJ2-3
TGTGCCAGTAGCGGGAGCACCACCCGCACAGATACGCAGTATTTT
CASSGSTTRTDTQYF
>TRBV28|once|-|TRBJ1-3
TGTGCCAGCAGTTTAGGTCAGGGGAACACCATATATTTT
CASSLGQGNTIYF
>TRBV6-6|few|-|TRBJ2-5
TGTGCCAGCAGTCAGGAAGAGACCCAGTACTTC
CASSQEETQYF
>TRBV20-1|-|TRBD1|TRBJ2-3
TGCAGTGCTTATACGACAGGGGCGCAGTATTTT
CSAYTTGAQYF
>TRBV2|-|-|TRBJ2-3
TGTGCCAGCAGTGATCCCGCGGGATTCACAGATACGCAGTATTTT
CASSDPAGFTDTQYF
>TRBV27|-|-|TRBJ2-1
TGTGCCAGCAGTACTCGAGGTCTTGGGAGCTCCTACAATGAGCAGTTCTTC
CASSTRGLGSSYNEQFF
>TRBV19|-|-|TRBJ1-1
TGTGCCAGCACACACAGGGTTAGAAGCACTGAAGCTTTCTTT
CASTHRVRSTEAFF
>TRBV4-1|-|TRBD2|TRBJ2-7
TGCGCCAGCAGCCAAGCGGCTAGCGGGGATTACGAGCAGTACTTC
CASSQAASGDYEQYF
>TRBV5-4|-|-|TRBJ2-7
TGTGCCAGCAGCCCCGGGGTAGCGAGCAACTCCTACGAGCAGTACTTC
CASSPGVASNSYEQYF
>TRBV6-1|-|-|TRBJ2-5
TGTGCCAGCAGAAACAGGGTGGGGGAAGAGACCCAGTACTTC
CASRNRVGEETQYF
>TRBV6-1|few|-|TRBJ1-5
TGTGCCAGCAGTGAAATCGGACAGAAAAATCAGCCCCAGCATTTT
CASSEIGQKNQPQHF
>TRBV10-3|-|-|TRBJ1-2
TGTGCCATCACTCCGGGGGGGGACAACTATGGCTACACCTTC
CAITPGGDNYGYTF
>TRBV27|-|-|TRBJ2-7
TGTGCCAGCAGTTTGGCGAACGGGAAGGCCTACGAGCAGTACTTC
CASSLANGKAYEQYF
>TRBV19|-|TRBD1|TRBJ2-7
TGTGCCAGTAGTGGGACAGGGGGCTACGAGCAGTACTTC
CASSGTGGYEQYF
>TRBV5-1|once|TRBD1|TRBJ1-2
TGCGCCAGCAGCAAAGGCGGCGGGGGGGCAGGGGGAGACGGCTACACCTTC
CASSKGGGGAGGDGYTF
>TRBV13|few|TRBD2|TRBJ2-1
TGTGCCAGCAGCTTAAAGTTAGCGGGGCTTGAGCAGTTCTTC
CASSLKLAGLEQFF
>TRBV7-9|-|-|TRBJ1-2
TGTGCCAGCAGCTTTGTGGGGGCTGGCTACACCTTC
CASSFVGAGYTF
>TRBV5-8|-|TRBD2|TRBJ2-5
TGTGCCAGCAGCTCTGGACTAGTCCGCAACCTAGAGACCCAGTACTTC
CASSSGLVRNLETQYF
>TRBV28|-|TRBD2|TRBJ2-1
TGTGCCAGCAGTCCCCGGGGAGGGAGCGGCGAGCAGTTCTTC
CASSPRGGSGEQFF
>TRBV5-1|-|-|TRBJ2-2
TGCGCCAGCAGCCAGGGACTCGCGAACACCGGGGAGCTGTTTTTT
CASSQGLANTGELFF
>TRBV29-1|-|-|TRBJ1-4
TGCAGCGTTGGGCAAGACGGGGCAACTAATGAAAAACTGTTTTTT
CSVGQDGATNEKLFF
>TRBV27|-|-|TRBJ2-2
TGTGCCAGCACCCCCAGGCTCTCGGGAACCGGGGAGCTGTTTTTT
CASTPRLSGTGELFF